The present entry profiles one TCR beta chain with its context. Building the TCR beta libraries relied on iRepertoire HTBI primers, and CDR3 regions underwent Arm-PCR. TCRdb redid the calling of the multiplex PCR reads with MiXCR, one entry per CDR3 protein. The table has almost 350,000 distinct CDR3 sequences, 20% seen once. The entry originates in a study of regulatory T cells in long-lasting Graves disease. Study information: The criterion for persistent Graves' disease was over 5 years of antithyroid drugs with positive TSH receptor antibodies.

Noted time point: persistent/refractory GD, antithyroid drugs over 5 years with positive TRAb. PBMCs provided the RNA from which the TCR library was made. This receptor was obtained from a female donor with Graves disease. Sample: peripheral blood mononuclear cells (PBMCs), taken when the disease was refractory, from a patient treated with antithyroid drugs.

CDR3 bases: TGTGCCATCAAGGAAGACAACTCCTACGAGCAGTACTTC. Its translation: CAIKEDNSYEQYF. The chain has TRBV10-3 and TRBJ2-7; D gene ambiguous. Germline assignment: CDR1 ENHRY and CDR2 SYGVKD. The CDR3 is 13 amino acids. Trimming took off 7 bases at V and 0 bases at J, with 10 bases between the two ends.